Following are 8 T cell receptor beta chains from one sample sequenced in a study of cytomegalovirus exposure and HLA in healthy donors. It was with 60 Vbeta and 13 Jbeta primers that the PCR ran. TCRdb's copy holds only in-frame clones and misses some; the assay was immunoSEQ multiplex PCR. The sample shows approximately 250,000 clones, approximately 78% of them seen only once. The sample was PBMCs. These receptors all come from a boy aged 5-17 years in good health and CMV-seronegative.

This chain connects TRBV27 to TRBJ1-2; weak D call: TRBD1 (5 bases). With 2 bases removed from V and 5 bases from J, the gap between germline ends came to 9 bases. Germline V gene sequence: CDR1 MNHEY, CDR2 SMNVEV (reference sequence). This CDR3 contains 13 residues. In DNA, the CDR3 is TGTGCCAGCAGTTTAAACAGGCAGTATGGCTACACCTTC. Residues: CASSLNRQYGYTF.

V is TRBV29-1 and J is TRBJ2-3, with 9 bases fitting TRBD2. CDR1 and CDR2 (germline): SQVTM, ANQGSEA. With V trimmed by 5 bases and J by 5 bases, 11 bases remained unmatched. The CDR3 loop spans 15 amino acids. CDR3 protein: CSVWGGGGAQDTQYF. The CDR3 bases are TGCAGCGTTTGGGGGGGCGGGGGGGCCCAAGATACGCAGTATTTT.

The V and J genes are TRBV30 and TRBJ1-1, with 9 bases that match TRBD1. V shed 2 bases, J shed 6 bases, and the junction held 4 bases outside the gene matches. The CDR3 has 13 residues. The germline gives CDR1 GTSNPN, CDR2 SVGIG (reference sequence). CDR3 sequence: CAWSRRTGAEAFF. CDR3 nucleotide sequence: TGTGCCTGGAGTCGCAGGACAGGGGCTGAAGCTTTCTTT. Full variable domain (missing parts from reference TRBV30 and TRBJ1-1): SQTIHQWPATLVQPVGSPLSLECTVEGTSNPNLYWYRQAAGRGLQLLFYSVGIGQISSEVPQNLSASRPQDRQFILSSKKLLLSDSGFYLCAWSRRTGAEAFFGQGTRLTVV.

The gene calls are TRBV9 and TRBJ2-3; 9 bases map to TRBD2. The J segment lost 8 bases and the V segment lost 0 bases, leaving 4 bases of the junction unmatched. The CDR3 length is 14 residues. Germline CDR1 reads SGDLS; CDR2 reads YYNGEE. The CDR3: CASSVGLAAGTQYF. CDR3 bases: TGTGCCAGCAGCGTAGGACTAGCGGCAGGTACGCAGTATTTT.

The chain couples TRBV7-9 to TRBJ2-7; possible D gene TRBD1, 5 bases. V was trimmed by 5 bases and J by 6 bases, leaving 8 bases between them. Germline assignment: CDR1 SEHNR and CDR2 FQNEAQ (reference sequence). The CDR3 contains 11 residues. The CDR3 is CASSKGVEQYF. The CDR3 bases are TGTGCCAGCAGCAAAGGGGTCGAGCAGTACTTC.

The chain uses TRBV30 and TRBJ1-2; 8 nucleotides agree with TRBD1. The ends lost 1 base at V and 8 bases at J; junction bases unmatched: 9. This CDR3 has 14 residues. Germline V gene lookup returns CDR1 GTSNPN and CDR2 SVGIG (reference sequence). The CDR3 sequence is CAWSAPTGDTGYTF. In DNA form, the CDR3 reads TGTGCCTGGAGTGCCCCGACAGGGGATACGGGCTACACCTTC.

This chain joins TRBV11-3 and TRBJ2-3, with TRBD2 matching over 9 bases. V was pared by 0 bases and J by 4 bases, with 11 bases of the junction left unmatched. The CDR3 is made up of 18 amino acids. Germline assignment: CDR1 SGHNT and CDR2 YENEEA. In DNA form, the CDR3 reads TGTGCCAGCAGCTTAGACAATAGCGGGAGAGGTAACCCAGATACGCAGTATTTT. It codes for CASSLDNSGRGNPDTQYF.

The chain links TRBV23-1 to TRBJ1-1; D gene ambiguous. TRBV23-1 is labeled an ORF, and its function is uncertain. The CDR3 totals 12 residues. The V end lost 2 bases, the J end lost 8 bases, and 9 bases lay between the germline ends. The CDR3 nucleotides are TGCGCCAGCAGTCAAGGTGAGCCGGAAGCTTTCTTT. Translation: CASSQGEPEAFF.